This T cell receptor beta chain was sequenced during a study of T cells in Graves' hyperthyroidism and ophthalmopathy. Findings and caveats of the study: Blood held most thyroid clonotypes expanded above 0.001 frequency. It was a median around 6 months before onset that the model predicted ophthalmopathy.

Germline-derived CDR1 and CDR2 are SGHVS and FNYEAQ. This CDR3 contains 13 residues. V shed 5 bases and J shed 3 bases, with 8 bases lying between them. This clonotype was picked up many times. Its antigen is undetermined. RNA transcripts provided the source from which TCR beta CDR3 regions were amplified. The TCR CDR3 was amplified in a first-round RT-PCR using the HTBI primer set. TCRdb analysed the multiplex PCR reads with MiXCR anew, one entry per CDR3 protein. The sample includes about 570,000 distinct CDR3 sequences, around 15% of them seen just once. Pregnant or lactating patients were excluded, as were those with uncontrolled infection or other autoimmune disease. PBMCs were derived from 9.5 to 10 ml fresh peripheral blood.

The TCR comes from a middle-aged woman with Graves' hyperthyroidism. V gene TRBV7-6 combines with J gene TRBJ2-1; unclear D gene. The sequenced sample was blood. CDR3 coding DNA: TGTGCCAGCAGCCACTATGGCTACAATGAGCAGTTCTTC. Translated, it gives CASSHYGYNEQFF.